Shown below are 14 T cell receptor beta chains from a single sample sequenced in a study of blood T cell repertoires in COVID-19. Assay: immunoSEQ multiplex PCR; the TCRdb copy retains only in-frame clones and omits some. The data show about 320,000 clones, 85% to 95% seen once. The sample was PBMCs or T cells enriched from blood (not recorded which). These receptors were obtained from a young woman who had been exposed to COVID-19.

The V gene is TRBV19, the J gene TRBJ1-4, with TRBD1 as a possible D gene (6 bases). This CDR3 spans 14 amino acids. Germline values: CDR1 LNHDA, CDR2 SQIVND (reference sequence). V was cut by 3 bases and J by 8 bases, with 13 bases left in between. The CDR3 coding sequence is TGTGCCAGTAGTATGGGCAGGGGTGACGAAAAACTGTTTTTT. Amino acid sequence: CASSMGRGDEKLFF.

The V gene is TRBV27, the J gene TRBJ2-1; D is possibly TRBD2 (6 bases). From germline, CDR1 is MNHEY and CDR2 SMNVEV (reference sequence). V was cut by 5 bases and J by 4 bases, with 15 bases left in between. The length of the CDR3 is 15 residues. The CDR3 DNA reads TGTGCCAGCAGTCTAAATCACGGGGGATACAATGAGCAGTTCTTC. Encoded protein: CASSLNHGGYNEQFF.

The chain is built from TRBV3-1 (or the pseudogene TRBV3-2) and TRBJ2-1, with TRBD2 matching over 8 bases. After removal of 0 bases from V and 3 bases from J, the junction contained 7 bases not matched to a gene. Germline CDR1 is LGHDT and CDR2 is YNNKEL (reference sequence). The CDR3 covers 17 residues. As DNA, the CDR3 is TGTGCCAGCAGCCAAGATCTTAAGCGGGGGAACTACAATGAGCAGTTCTTC. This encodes CASSQDLKRGNYNEQFF.

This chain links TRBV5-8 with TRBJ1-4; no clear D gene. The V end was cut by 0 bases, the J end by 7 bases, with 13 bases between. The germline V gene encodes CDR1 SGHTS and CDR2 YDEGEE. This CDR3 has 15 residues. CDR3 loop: CASSLARRYGEKLFF. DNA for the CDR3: TGTGCCAGCAGCTTGGCCCGGCGGTACGGTGAAAAACTGTTTTTT.

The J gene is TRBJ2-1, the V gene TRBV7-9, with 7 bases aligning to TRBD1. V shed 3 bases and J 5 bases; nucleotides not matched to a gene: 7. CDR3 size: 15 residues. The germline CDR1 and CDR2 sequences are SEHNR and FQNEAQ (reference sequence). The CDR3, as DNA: TGTGCCAGCAGCTTCGGGCAGGGGGACCACAATGAGCAGTTCTTC. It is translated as CASSFGQGDHNEQFF.

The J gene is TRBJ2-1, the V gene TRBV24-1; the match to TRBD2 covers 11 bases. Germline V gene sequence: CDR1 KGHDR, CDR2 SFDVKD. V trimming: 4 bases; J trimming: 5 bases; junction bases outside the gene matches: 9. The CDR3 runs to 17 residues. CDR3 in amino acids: CATSEPSGTSGDNEQFF. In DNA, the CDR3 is TGTGCCACCAGTGAGCCCTCCGGGACTAGCGGCGACAATGAGCAGTTCTTC.

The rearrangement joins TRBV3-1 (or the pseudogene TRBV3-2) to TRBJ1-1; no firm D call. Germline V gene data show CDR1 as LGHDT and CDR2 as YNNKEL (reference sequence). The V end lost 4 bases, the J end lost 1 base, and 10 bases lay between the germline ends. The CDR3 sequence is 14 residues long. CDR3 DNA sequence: TGTGCCAGCAGCCGGTTGTCACAGAACACTGAAGCTTTCTTT. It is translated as CASSRLSQNTEAFF.

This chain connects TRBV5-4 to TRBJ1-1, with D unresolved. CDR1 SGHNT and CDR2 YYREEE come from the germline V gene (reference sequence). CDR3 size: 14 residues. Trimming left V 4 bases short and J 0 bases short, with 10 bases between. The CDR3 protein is CASSGGELNTEAFF. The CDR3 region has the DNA TGTGCCAGCAGCGGAGGCGAACTGAACACTGAAGCTTTCTTT.

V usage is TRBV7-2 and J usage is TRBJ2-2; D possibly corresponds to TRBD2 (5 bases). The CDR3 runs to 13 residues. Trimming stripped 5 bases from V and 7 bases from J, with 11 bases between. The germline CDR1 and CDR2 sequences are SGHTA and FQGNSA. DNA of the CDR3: TGTGCCAGCAGCACGAGGGAACGCGGGGAGCTGTTTTTT. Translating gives CASSTRERGELFF.

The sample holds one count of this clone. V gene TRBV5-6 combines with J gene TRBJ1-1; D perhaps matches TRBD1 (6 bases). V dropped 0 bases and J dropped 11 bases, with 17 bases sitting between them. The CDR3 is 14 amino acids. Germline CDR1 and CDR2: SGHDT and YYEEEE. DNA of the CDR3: TGTGCCAGCAGCTTGGTAGGACAGCCACCGGTCGCTTTCTTT. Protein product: CASSLVGQPPVAFF.

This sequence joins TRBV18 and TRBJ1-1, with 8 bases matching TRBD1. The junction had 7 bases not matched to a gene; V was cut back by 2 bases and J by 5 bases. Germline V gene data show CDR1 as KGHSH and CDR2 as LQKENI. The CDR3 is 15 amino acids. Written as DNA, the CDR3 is TGTGCCAGCTCACCAGGTGGCAGGGGGCTTACTGAAGCTTTCTTT. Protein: CASSPGGRGLTEAFF.

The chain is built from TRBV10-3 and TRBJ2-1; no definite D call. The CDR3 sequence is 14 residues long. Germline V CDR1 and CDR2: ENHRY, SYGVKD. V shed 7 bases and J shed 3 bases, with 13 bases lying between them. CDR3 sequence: CAIKATRSYNEQFF. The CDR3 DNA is TGTGCCATCAAGGCGACTCGGAGCTACAATGAGCAGTTCTTC.

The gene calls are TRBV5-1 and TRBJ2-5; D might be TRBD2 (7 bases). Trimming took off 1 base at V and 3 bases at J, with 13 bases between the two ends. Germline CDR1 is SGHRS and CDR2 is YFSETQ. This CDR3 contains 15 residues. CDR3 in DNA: TGCGCCAGCAGCTTGCTGGAGGGGGGGGAAGAGACCCAGTACTTC. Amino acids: CASSLLEGGEETQYF.

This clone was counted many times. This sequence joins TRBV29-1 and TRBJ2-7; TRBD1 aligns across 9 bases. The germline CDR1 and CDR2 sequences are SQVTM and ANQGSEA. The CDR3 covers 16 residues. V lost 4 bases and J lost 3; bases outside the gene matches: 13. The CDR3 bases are TGCAGCGTTGGTGGGACAGGGAAACTAGGGGACTACGAGCAGTACTTC. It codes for CSVGGTGKLGDYEQYF.